These 7 T cell receptor beta chains originate from one sample sequenced in a study of blood T cell repertoires in COVID-19. TCRdb's copy holds only in-frame clones and misses some; the assay was immunoSEQ multiplex PCR. The data contain about 59,000 clones, over 75% of them singletons. Sequenced material: peripheral blood. The receptors derive from a man aged 55 to 70 with active or convalescent COVID-19.

The chain carries TRBV7-3 and TRBJ2-5; possible D gene TRBD2, 6 bases. V dropped 3 bases and J dropped 3 bases, with 11 bases sitting between them. The CDR3 runs to 14 residues. Germline CDR1 and CDR2: SGHTA and FQGTGA. The CDR3 bases are TGTGCCAGCAGCTTGTCAGGGAGGAAAGAGACCCAGTACTTC. Protein sequence: CASSLSGRKETQYF.

This chain uses TRBV10-3 with TRBJ2-5, with TRBD2 matching 10 bases. V gave up 7 bases and J gave up 4 bases; unmatched junction bases: 9. Germline CDR1 is ENHRY and CDR2 is SYGVKD. The CDR3 contains 15 residues. CDR3 sequence reads: CAIMNSGRAGETQYF. For the CDR3, the DNA is TGTGCCATCATGAACAGCGGGAGGGCTGGAGAGACCCAGTACTTC.

This rearrangement joins TRBV5-1 to TRBJ1-1; D gene unclear. Germline-derived CDR1 and CDR2 are SGHRS and YFSETQ. This CDR3 has 14 amino acids. Trimming shortened V by 0 bases and J by 1 base, and 7 bases separated the two germline ends. The CDR3 nucleotides are TGCGCCAGCAGCTTGGTACAGTCGAACACTGAAGCTTTCTTT. It specifies CASSLVQSNTEAFF.

The rearrangement joins TRBV5-5 to TRBJ1-4; TRBD1 matches at 9 bases. J lost 3 bases, V lost 4 bases, and 4 bases had no gene match. CDR3 length equals 15 residues. CDR1 is SGHKS and CDR2 is YYEKEE in the germline V gene (reference sequence). The CDR3 spells CASSPGQGPNEKLFF. DNA of the CDR3: TGTGCCAGCAGCCCGGGACAGGGTCCTAATGAAAAACTGTTTTTT.

This chain joins TRBV5-1 and TRBJ1-5, with D tentatively TRBD1 (5 bases). V gave up 1 base and J gave up 5 bases, with 10 bases separating them. Germline V gene sequence: CDR1 SGHRS, CDR2 YFSETQ. There are 14 residues in the CDR3. The DNA of the CDR3 is TGCGCCAGCAGCTTGCGGGGGACGGATCAGCCCCAGCATTTT. Translation gives CASSLRGTDQPQHF.

The chain uses TRBV2 and TRBJ1-5; TRBD1 agrees at 7 bases. After removal of 4 bases from V and 1 base from J, the junction contained 4 bases not matched to a gene. Germline CDR1 reads SNHLY; CDR2 reads FYNNEI. The CDR3 runs 15 residues. This CDR3 reads CASSVSGGSNQPQHF. CDR3 bases: TGTGCCAGCAGTGTATCAGGGGGAAGCAATCAGCCCCAGCATTTT. Drawing the rest from reference TRBV2 and TRBJ1-5, the complete variable domain is EPEVTQTPSHQVTQMGQEVILRCVPISNHLYFYWYRQILGQKVEFLVSFYNNEISEKSEIFDDQFSVERPDGSNFTLKIRSTKLEDSAMYFCASSVSGGSNQPQHFGDGTRLSIL.

The chain joins TRBV5-4 to TRBJ2-7; D possibly corresponds to TRBD2 (5 bases). The V gene's germline CDR1 is SGHNT and CDR2 YYREEE (reference sequence). The CDR3 extends over 14 amino acids. Trimming left V 2 bases short and J 7 bases short, with 16 bases between. CDR3 sequence: CASSLSLGKVEQYF. The DNA for the CDR3 is TGTGCCAGCAGCTTATCCCTCGGGAAGGTGGAGCAGTACTTC.